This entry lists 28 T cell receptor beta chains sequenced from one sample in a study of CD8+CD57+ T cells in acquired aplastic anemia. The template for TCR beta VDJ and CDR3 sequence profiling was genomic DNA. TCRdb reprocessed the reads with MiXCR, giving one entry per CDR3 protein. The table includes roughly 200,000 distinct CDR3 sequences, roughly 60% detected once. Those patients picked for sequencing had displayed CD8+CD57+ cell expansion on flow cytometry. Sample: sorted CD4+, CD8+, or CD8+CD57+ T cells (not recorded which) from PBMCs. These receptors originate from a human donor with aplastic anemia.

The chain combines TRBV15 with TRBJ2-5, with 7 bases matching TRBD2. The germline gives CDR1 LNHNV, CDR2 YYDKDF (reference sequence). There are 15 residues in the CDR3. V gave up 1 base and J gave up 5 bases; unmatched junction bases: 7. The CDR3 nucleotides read TGTGCCACCAGCAGAGTAAGCGGGACGGGGGAGACCCAGTACTTC. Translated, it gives CATSRVSGTGETQYF. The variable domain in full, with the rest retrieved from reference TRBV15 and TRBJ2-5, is DAMVIQNPRYQVTQFGKPVTLSCSQTLNHNVMYWYQQKSSQAPKLLFHYYDKDFNNEADTPDNFQSRRPNTSFCFLDIRSPGLGDTAMYLCATSRVSGTGETQYFGPGTRLLVL.

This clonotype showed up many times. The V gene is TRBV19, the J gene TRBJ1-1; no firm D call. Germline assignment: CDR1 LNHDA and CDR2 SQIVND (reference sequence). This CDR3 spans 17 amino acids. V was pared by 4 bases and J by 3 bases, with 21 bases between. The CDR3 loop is CASSRSWTNVQDTEAFF. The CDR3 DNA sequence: TGTGCCAGTAGTAGATCGTGGACGAACGTGCAGGACACTGAAGCTTTCTTT.

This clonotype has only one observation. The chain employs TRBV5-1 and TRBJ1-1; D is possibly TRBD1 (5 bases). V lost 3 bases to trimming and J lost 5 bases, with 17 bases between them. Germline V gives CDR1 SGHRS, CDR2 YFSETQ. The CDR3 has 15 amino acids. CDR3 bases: TGCGCCAGCAGCTCCCTTAGCGGGGGGGTTACTGAAGCTTTCTTT. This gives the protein CASSSLSGGVTEAFF.

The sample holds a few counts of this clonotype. CDR3 nucleotides: TGTGCCAGCAGCCCGAGTGGGGGCTCTCGGTTCTTC. This translates into CASSPSGGSRFF. The chain is built from TRBV6-2 or TRBV6-3 and TRBJ2-1; maybe TRBD1 (6 bases). The CDR3 loop spans 12 amino acids. Deletions cut 6 bases from V and 15 bases from J, with 18 bases between. Germline CDR1 MNHEY, CDR2 SVGEGT.

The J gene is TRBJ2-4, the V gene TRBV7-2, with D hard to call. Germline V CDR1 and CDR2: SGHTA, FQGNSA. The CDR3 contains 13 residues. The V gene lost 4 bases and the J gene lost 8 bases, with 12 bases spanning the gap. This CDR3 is CASSSQGFDIQYF. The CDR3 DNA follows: TGTGCCAGCAGCTCGCAAGGATTTGACATTCAGTACTTC.

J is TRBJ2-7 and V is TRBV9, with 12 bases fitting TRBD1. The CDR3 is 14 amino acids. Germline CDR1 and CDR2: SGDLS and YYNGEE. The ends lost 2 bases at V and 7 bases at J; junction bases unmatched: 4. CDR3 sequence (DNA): TGTGCCAGCAGCGTGGGACAGGGGGCTAGGGAGCAGTACTTC. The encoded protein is CASSVGQGAREQYF.

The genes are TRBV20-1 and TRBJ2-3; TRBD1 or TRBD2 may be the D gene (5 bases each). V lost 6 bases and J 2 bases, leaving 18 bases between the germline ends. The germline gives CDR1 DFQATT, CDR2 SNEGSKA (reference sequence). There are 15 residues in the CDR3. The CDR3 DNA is TGCAGTGCAGGGGAGTCCAACATCCTCACAGATACGCAGTATTTT. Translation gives CSAGESNILTDTQYF.

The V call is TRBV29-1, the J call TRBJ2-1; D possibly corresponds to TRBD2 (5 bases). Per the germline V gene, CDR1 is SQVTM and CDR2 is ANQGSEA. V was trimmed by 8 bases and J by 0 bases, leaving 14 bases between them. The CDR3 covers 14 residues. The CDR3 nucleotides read TGCAGCAGAGAACTAGGGAGCTCCTACAATGAGCAGTTCTTC. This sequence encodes CSRELGSSYNEQFF.

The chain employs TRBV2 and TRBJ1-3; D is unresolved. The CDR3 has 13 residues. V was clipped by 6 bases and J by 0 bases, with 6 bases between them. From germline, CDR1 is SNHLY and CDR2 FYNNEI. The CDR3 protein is CASRALSGNTIYF. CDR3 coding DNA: TGTGCCAGCAGGGCCCTCTCTGGAAACACCATATATTTT.

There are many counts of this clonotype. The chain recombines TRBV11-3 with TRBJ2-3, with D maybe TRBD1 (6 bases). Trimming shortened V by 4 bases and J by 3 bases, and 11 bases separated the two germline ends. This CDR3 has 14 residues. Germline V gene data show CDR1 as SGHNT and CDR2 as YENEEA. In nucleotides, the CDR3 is TGTGCCAGCAGCTGGGGGCTAGGAACAGATACGCAGTATTTT. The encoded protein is CASSWGLGTDTQYF.

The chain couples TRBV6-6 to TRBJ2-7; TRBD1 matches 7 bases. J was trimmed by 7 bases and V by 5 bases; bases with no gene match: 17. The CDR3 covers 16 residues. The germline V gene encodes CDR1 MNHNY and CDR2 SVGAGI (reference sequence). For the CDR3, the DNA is TGTGCCAGCAGTGAAGGTAGGAACAGGGGAAGTTGGGAGCAGTACTTC. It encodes CASSEGRNRGSWEQYF.

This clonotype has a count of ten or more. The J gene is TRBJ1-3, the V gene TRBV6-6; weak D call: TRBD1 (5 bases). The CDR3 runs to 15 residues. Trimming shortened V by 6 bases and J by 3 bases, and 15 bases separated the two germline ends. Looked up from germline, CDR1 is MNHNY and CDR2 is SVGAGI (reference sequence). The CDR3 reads CASSVTGDGGNTIYF. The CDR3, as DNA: TGTGCCAGCAGCGTCACCGGGGACGGTGGAAACACCATATATTTT.

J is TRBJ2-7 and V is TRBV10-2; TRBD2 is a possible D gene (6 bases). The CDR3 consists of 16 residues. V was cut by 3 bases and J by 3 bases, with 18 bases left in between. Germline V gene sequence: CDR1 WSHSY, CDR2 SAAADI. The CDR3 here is CASSDPGSTRGYEQYF. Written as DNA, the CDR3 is TGCGCCAGCAGTGATCCTGGATCGACTAGGGGCTACGAGCAGTACTTC.

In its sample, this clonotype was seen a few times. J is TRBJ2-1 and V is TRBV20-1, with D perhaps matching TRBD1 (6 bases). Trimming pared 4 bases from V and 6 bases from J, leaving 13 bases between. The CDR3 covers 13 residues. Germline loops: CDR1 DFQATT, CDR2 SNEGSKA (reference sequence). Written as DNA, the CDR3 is TGCAGTGCTACCCGGCAGGGGACCAATGAGCAGTTCTTC. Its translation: CSATRQGTNEQFF.

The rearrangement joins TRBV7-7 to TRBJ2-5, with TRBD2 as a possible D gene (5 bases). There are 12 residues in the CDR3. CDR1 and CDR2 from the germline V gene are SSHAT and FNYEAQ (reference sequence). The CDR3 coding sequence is TGTGCTAGCGCAGCGGACCAAGAGACCCAGTACTTC. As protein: CASAADQETQYF.

The CDR3 protein is CASSRRTGVGETQYF. DNA of the CDR3: TGCGCCAGCAGCAGGAGGACAGGGGTCGGGGAGACCCAGTACTTC. J is TRBJ2-5 and V is TRBV5-1; TRBD1 agrees at 9 bases. The CDR3 spans 15 residues. After removal of 4 bases from V and 5 bases from J, the junction contained 9 bases not matched to a gene. Germline loops: CDR1 SGHRS, CDR2 YFSETQ.

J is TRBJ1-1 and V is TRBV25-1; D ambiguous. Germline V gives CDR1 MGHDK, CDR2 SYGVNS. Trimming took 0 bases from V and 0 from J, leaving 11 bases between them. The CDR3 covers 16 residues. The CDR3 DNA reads TGTGCCAGCAGTGAATATCGGGCAGGTATGAACACTGAAGCTTTCTTT. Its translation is CASSEYRAGMNTEAFF.

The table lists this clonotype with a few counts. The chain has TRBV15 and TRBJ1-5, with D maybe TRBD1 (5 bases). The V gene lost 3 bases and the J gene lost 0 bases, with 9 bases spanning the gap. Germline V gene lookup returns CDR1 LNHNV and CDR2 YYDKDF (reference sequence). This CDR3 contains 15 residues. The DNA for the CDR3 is TGTGCCACCAGCAGTCGACAGATTAGCAATCAGCCCCAGCATTTT. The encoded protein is CATSSRQISNQPQHF.

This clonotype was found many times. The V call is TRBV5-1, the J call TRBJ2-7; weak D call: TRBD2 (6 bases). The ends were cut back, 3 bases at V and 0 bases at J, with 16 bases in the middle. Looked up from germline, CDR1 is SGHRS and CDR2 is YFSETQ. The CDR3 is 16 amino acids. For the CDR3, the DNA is TGCGCCAGCAGCTCCTTCACGGGGGTTAACTCCTACGAGCAGTACTTC. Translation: CASSSFTGVNSYEQYF. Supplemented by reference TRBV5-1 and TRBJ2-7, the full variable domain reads KAGVTQTPRYLIKTRGQQVTLSCSPISGHRSVSWYQQTPGQGLQFLFEYFSETQRNKGNFPGRFSGRQFSNSRSEMNVSTLELGDSALYLCASSSFTGVNSYEQYFGPGTRLTVT.

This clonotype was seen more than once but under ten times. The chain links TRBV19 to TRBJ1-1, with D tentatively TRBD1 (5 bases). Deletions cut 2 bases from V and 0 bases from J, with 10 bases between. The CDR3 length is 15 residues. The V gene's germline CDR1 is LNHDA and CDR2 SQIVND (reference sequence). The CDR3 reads CASSIQGGMNTEAFF. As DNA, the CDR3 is TGTGCCAGTAGTATACAGGGAGGAATGAACACTGAAGCTTTCTTT. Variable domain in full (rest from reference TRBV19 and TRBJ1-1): DGGITQSPKYLFRKEGQNVTLSCEQNLNHDAMYWYRQDPGQGLRLIYYSQIVNDFQKGDIAEGYSVSREKKESFPLTVTSAQKNPTAFYLCASSIQGGMNTEAFFGQGTRLTVV.

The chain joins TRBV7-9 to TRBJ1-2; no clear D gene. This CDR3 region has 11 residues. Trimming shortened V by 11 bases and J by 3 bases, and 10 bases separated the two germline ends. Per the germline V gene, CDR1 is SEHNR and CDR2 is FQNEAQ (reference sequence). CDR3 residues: CALAEDYGYTF. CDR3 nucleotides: TGTGCCCTAGCAGAAGACTATGGCTACACCTTC.

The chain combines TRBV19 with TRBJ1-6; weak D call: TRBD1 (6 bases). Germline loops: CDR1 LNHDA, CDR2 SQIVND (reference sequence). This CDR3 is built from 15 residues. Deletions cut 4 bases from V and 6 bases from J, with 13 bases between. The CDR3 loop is CASSTAQGSNSPLHF. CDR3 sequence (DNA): TGTGCCAGTAGTACGGCGCAGGGGAGTAATTCACCCCTCCACTTT. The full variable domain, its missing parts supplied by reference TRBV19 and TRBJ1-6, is DGGITQSPKYLFRKEGQNVTLSCEQNLNHDAMYWYRQDPGQGLRLIYYSQIVNDFQKGDIAEGYSVSREKKESFPLTVTSAQKNPTAFYLCASSTAQGSNSPLHFGNGTRLTVT.

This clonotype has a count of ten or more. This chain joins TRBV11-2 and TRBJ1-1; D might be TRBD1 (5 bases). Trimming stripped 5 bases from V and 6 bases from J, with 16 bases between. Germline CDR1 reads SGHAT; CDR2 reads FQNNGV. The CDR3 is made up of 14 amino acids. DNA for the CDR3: TGTGCCAGCAGCCTCTACTCCCAGGGTTCTGAAGCTTTCTTT. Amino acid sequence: CASSLYSQGSEAFF.

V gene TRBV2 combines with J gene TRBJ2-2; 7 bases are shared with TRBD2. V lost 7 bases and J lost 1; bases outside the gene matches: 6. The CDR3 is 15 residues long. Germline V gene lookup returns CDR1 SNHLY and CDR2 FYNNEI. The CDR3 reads CASKEASGNTGELFF. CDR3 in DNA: TGTGCCAGCAAGGAGGCTAGCGGGAACACCGGGGAGCTGTTTTTT.

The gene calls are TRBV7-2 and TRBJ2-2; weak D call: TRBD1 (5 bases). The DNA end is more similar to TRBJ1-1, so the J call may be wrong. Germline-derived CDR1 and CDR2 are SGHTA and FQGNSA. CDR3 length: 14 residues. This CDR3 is CASIPGGRSTEAFF. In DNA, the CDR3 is TGTGCCAGCATTCCGGGGGGTCGGTCGACTGAAGCTTTCTTT.

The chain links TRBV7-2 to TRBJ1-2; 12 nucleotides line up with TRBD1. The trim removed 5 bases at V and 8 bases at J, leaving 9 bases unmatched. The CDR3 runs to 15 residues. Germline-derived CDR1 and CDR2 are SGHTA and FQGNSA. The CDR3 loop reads CASSKSRDRGQGYTF. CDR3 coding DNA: TGTGCCAGCAGCAAGTCCCGGGACAGGGGGCAAGGCTACACCTTC.

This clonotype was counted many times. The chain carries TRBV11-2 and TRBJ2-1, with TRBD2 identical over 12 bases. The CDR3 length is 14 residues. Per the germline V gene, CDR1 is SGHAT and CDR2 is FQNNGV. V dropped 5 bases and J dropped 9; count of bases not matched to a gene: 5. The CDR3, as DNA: TGTGCCAGCAGCCGAACTAGCGGGGGGCCTGAGCAGTTCTTC. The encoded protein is CASSRTSGGPEQFF.

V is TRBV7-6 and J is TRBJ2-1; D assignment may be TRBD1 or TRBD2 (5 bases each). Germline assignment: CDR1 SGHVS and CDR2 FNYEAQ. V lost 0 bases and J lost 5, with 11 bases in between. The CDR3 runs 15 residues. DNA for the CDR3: TGTGCCAGCAGCTTAGCGAGGGCAGGGAACAATGAGCAGTTCTTC. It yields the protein CASSLARAGNNEQFF.